The present entry profiles one T cell receptor beta chain with its context. This specimen comes from a study of blood T cell repertoires in COVID-19. The trim removed 7 bases at V and 7 bases at J, leaving 6 bases unmatched. The CDR3 is made up of 14 amino acids. Per germline, CDR1 ENHRY and CDR2 SYGVKD. Libraries were prepared by immunoSEQ multiplex PCR; TCRdb keeps only in-frame clonotypes and omits some of them. Of 95,000 to 150,000 clones listed, just under 80% are singletons. The source material was peripheral blood. This receptor was obtained from a human donor in a cohort sampled during active COVID-19. J is TRBJ2-7 and V is TRBV10-3, with TRBD2 matching over 14 bases. CDR3 coding DNA: TGTGCCATCACCACCGGGACTAGCGGGAGAGAGCAGTACTTC. Translating gives CAITTGTSGREQYF.